Listed here are 17 T cell receptor beta chains from one sample, sequenced in a study of tumor-infiltrating lymphocytes in localized non-small cell lung cancer (dated by TCRdb to the early 2020s). Libraries were made using the immunoSEQ multiplex PCR assay. This immuneACCESS table, as held by TCRdb, lists in-frame sequences with V and J called but not all clones. Of the missing ones, under half trace to an unresolved V gene in checked studies; the others have no known cause. This sample comprises over 5,500 clones, around two thirds of them detected only once. The top ten clones comprise 7.1% of the sample. Sample: uninvolved lung tissue not adjacent to the tumor. The receptor source for this set is a human donor with non-small cell lung cancer.

V and J are TRBV5-6 and TRBJ1-1, with unresolved D. V shed 4 bases and J shed 4 bases, with 8 bases lying between them. The CDR3 spans 12 residues. The germline V gene encodes CDR1 SGHDT and CDR2 YYEEEE. Written as DNA, the CDR3 is TGTGCCAGCAGCGGAGGTGGCACTGAAGCTTTCTTT. It specifies CASSGGGTEAFF.

The chain employs TRBV28 and TRBJ1-2; D unresolved. The CDR3 is 13 residues long. With 7 bases removed from V and 4 bases from J, the gap between germline ends came to 13 bases. Germline V gene lookup returns CDR1 MDHEN and CDR2 SYDVKM. CDR3 region: CASTPTPTYGYTF. As DNA, the CDR3 is TGTGCCAGCACTCCGACCCCCACCTATGGCTACACCTTC.

CDR3 bases: TGTGCCAGCAGATTACAGGCGAACACTGAAGCTTTCTTT. Its translation is CASRLQANTEAFF. The chain employs TRBV5-8 and TRBJ1-1; D may be TRBD1 (5 bases). CDR1 is SGHTS, CDR2 YDEGEE, per germline. The length of the CDR3 is 13 residues. V was trimmed by 5 bases and J by 1 base, leaving 9 bases between them.

The chain is built from TRBV19 and TRBJ2-1; 8 bases are a match to TRBD2. CDR3 size: 18 residues. Germline V gene lookup returns CDR1 LNHDA and CDR2 SQIVND (reference sequence). Trimming cost V 6 bases and J 0 bases; bases outside gene matches: 13. For the CDR3, the DNA is TGTGCCAGTAGGAATCCCCGGGGGGGCCTGGGCTCCTACAATGAGCAGTTCTTC. This sequence encodes CASRNPRGGLGSYNEQFF.

Relative to its sample, this clone is medium-sized (0.01 to 0.1%). This chain joins TRBV4-3 and TRBJ1-2; D may be TRBD1 (5 bases). CDR1 is LGHNA and CDR2 is YSLEER in the germline V gene. The germline V and J ends were trimmed by 1 base and 8 bases, with 14 bases remaining between them. The CDR3 loop spans 14 amino acids. This chain's CDR3 is CASSQVLAGRGYTF. The CDR3 DNA reads as TGCGCCAGCAGCCAAGTCCTGGCAGGGAGAGGCTACACCTTC.

The chain is built from TRBV6-9 and TRBJ2-5; 8 bases align to TRBD2. CDR3 length: 14 residues. Unmatched junction bases numbered 5, after V lost 3 bases and J lost 5 bases. The V gene's germline CDR1 is MNHGY and CDR2 SVAAGI. CDR3 sequence (DNA): TGTGCCAGCAGTTACGGCGGGGGGAGTGAGACCCAGTACTTC. Protein: CASSYGGGSETQYF.

A single count supports this clone. The CDR3 DNA reads as TGTGCCATCAGGAGGGGCCCCGGAAGTTACGAGCAGTACTTC. This encodes CAIRRGPGSYEQYF. The chain couples TRBV10-3 to TRBJ2-7; D tentatively reads TRBD1 or TRBD2 (5 bases each). Trimming cost V 6 bases and J 4 bases, with 16 bases left between them. The CDR3 extends over 14 amino acids. Germline CDR1 is ENHRY and CDR2 is SYGVKD.

This rearrangement joins TRBV4-1 to TRBJ1-6; D unresolved. CDR3 length: 13 amino acids. Germline CDR1 reads MGHRA; CDR2 reads YSYEKL. The germline V and J ends were trimmed by 1 base and 10 bases, with 8 bases remaining between them. CDR3 protein: CASSQGEGSPLHF. CDR3 coding DNA: TGCGCCAGCAGCCAAGGGGAGGGCTCACCCCTCCACTTT.

This clone rates as large (0.1 to 1%). This chain links TRBV9 with TRBJ2-5; TRBD2 matches 10 bases. Germline assignment: CDR1 SGDLS and CDR2 YYNGEE. CDR3 length equals 17 residues. The J segment lost 5 bases and the V segment lost 0 bases, leaving 10 bases of the junction unmatched. The CDR3 coding sequence is TGTGCCAGCAGCGTAGCGCCTAGCGGGGGAGGAGCGGAGACCCAGTACTTC. It specifies CASSVAPSGGGAETQYF.

In its sample, this clone was seen once. CDR3 DNA: TGTGCCAGCAGTGAACAATACAGGGGAAATGAGCAGTTCTTC. It specifies CASSEQYRGNEQFF. The chain links TRBV6-1 to TRBJ2-1, with 7 nucleotides matching TRBD1. The CDR3 contains 14 residues. The trim removed 2 bases at V and 7 bases at J, leaving 5 bases unmatched. CDR1 and CDR2 from the germline V gene are MNHNS and SASEGT.

V and J are TRBV19 and TRBJ1-5; 8 bases line up with TRBD1. The CDR3 is made up of 13 amino acids. The V segment lost 6 bases and the J segment 11 bases; nucleotides outside the gene matches: 9. Germline CDR1 LNHDA, CDR2 SQIVND (reference sequence). CDR3 loop: CASSGQGTVSQHF. The CDR3 coding sequence is TGTGCCAGTAGCGGACAGGGTACCGTATCCCAGCATTTT.

The chain is built from TRBV28 and TRBJ2-3; 11 bases line up with TRBD2. The ends lost 6 bases at V and 5 bases at J; junction bases unmatched: 7. The germline V gene has CDR1 MDHEN and CDR2 SYDVKM. CDR3 length: 15 residues. This CDR3 reads CASRGGLAVGDTQYF. The CDR3 nucleotides are TGTGCCAGCAGGGGGGGACTAGCGGTTGGAGATACGCAGTATTTT.

This clone was detected a few times. The rearrangement links TRBV5-4 to TRBJ2-5, with 9 bases matching TRBD1. CDR3 length: 13 residues. Germline V gene lookup returns CDR1 SGHNT and CDR2 YYREEE (reference sequence). The trim removed 4 bases at V and 12 bases at J, leaving 10 bases unmatched. Here the CDR3 reads CASSVGQGKPEYF. CDR3 nucleotides: TGTGCCAGCAGCGTGGGACAGGGAAAACCCGAGTACTTC.

This clone was detected only once. The chain employs TRBV2 and TRBJ1-4; D uncertain. Trimming pared 8 bases from V and 2 bases from J, leaving 9 bases between. Germline assignment: CDR1 SNHLY and CDR2 FYNNEI. The CDR3 length is 13 residues. The CDR3 protein is CASRGATNEKLFF. The CDR3 DNA reads as TGTGCCAGCCGGGGTGCGACTAATGAAAAACTGTTTTTT.

The chain carries TRBV5-5 and TRBJ2-1; D remains ambiguous. Germline CDR1 reads SGHKS; CDR2 reads YYEKEE (reference sequence). CDR3 size: 14 residues. Trimming cost V 4 bases and J 2 bases, with 10 bases left between them. This CDR3 is CASSLGWAYNEQFF. Here the CDR3 DNA reads TGTGCCAGCAGCCTCGGGTGGGCCTACAATGAGCAGTTCTTC.

The gene calls are TRBV7-8 and TRBJ1-5; 8 nucleotides align to TRBD1. The CDR3 runs to 14 residues. CDR1 and CDR2 from the germline V gene are SGHVS and FQNEAQ. V dropped 0 bases and J dropped 7; count of bases not matched to a gene: 2. The CDR3 loop is CASSLATGEQPQHF. The CDR3 DNA reads as TGTGCCAGCAGCTTAGCGACAGGGGAGCAGCCCCAGCATTTT.

The V call is TRBV4-2, the J call TRBJ1-6; D may be TRBD1 (6 bases). Trimming stripped 0 bases from V and 7 bases from J, with 10 bases between. This CDR3 is built from 15 residues. Germline values: CDR1 LGHNA, CDR2 YNFKEQ. The chain's CDR3 is CASSQDRGFNSPLHF. In nucleotides, the CDR3 is TGTGCCAGCAGCCAAGACAGGGGATTCAATTCACCCCTCCACTTT.